A single sample gave rise to the 7 T cell receptor beta chains below, sequenced in a study of cytomegalovirus exposure and HLA in healthy donors. It was with 60 Vbeta and 13 Jbeta primers that the PCR ran. Sequencing was performed with immunoSEQ multiplex PCR; in TCRdb, only in-frame clones are kept and a portion is missing. Of over 100,000 clones listed, 81% are singletons. The sequencing input was PBMCs. The receptors were sampled from a woman aged 25 to 45 in good health and CMV-seronegative.

This chain uses TRBV19 with TRBJ2-2, with D perhaps matching TRBD1 (6 bases). The CDR3 contains 14 residues. Deletions cut 2 bases from V and 7 bases from J, with 11 bases between. Germline V gene sequence: CDR1 LNHDA, CDR2 SQIVND (reference sequence). CDR3 amino acids: CASSITQGGGELFF. The CDR3, as DNA: TGTGCCAGTAGTATAACACAGGGCGGCGGGGAGCTGTTTTTT.

The genes are TRBV9 and TRBJ2-3; 10 positions match TRBD2. CDR3 length: 17 amino acids. CDR1 and CDR2 from the germline V gene are SGDLS and YYNGEE. The trim removed 4 bases at V and 1 base at J, leaving 9 bases unmatched. The CDR3 here is CASSLSPGTSGTDTQYF. The CDR3 DNA is TGTGCCAGCAGCCTTTCCCCCGGGACTAGCGGCACAGATACGCAGTATTTT.

The chain has TRBV6-1 and TRBJ2-7; the D gene is possibly TRBD1 (6 bases). Per the germline V gene, CDR1 is MNHNS and CDR2 is SASEGT. Between the trimmed V and J ends, which lost 3 bases and 2 bases, there was a span of 14 bases. This CDR3 has 15 amino acids. The CDR3 bases are TGTGCCAGCAGTGAGGGATGGGACATCGCCTACGAGCAGTACTTC. This sequence encodes CASSEGWDIAYEQYF.

This clone has a handful of counts. The chain joins TRBV4-2 to TRBJ2-7; D unclear. The CDR3 runs 14 residues. The V end was cut by 4 bases, the J end by 3 bases, with 13 bases between. Germline V gene lookup returns CDR1 LGHNA and CDR2 YNFKEQ. The CDR3, as DNA: TGTGCCAGCAGCCTTAGTGACTTGAGCTACGAGCAGTACTTC. This codes for CASSLSDLSYEQYF.

The rearrangement uses TRBV6-1 and TRBJ2-1; D call uncertain. Trimming removed 3 bases from V and 4 bases from J, with 7 bases in between. From germline, CDR1 is MNHNS and CDR2 SASEGT. This CDR3 comprises 13 residues. CDR3 DNA: TGTGCCAGCAGTGATCCCCTTTACAATGAGCAGTTCTTC. It translates to CASSDPLYNEQFF.

The rearrangement uses TRBV14 and TRBJ1-2; possible D gene TRBD1, 5 bases. The CDR3 loop spans 13 amino acids. Trimming took off 2 bases at V and 3 bases at J, with 7 bases between the two ends. CDR1 SGHDN and CDR2 FVKESK come from the germline V gene. CDR3 residues: CASSQRGDYGYTF. The CDR3 bases are TGTGCCAGCAGCCAACGGGGGGACTATGGCTACACCTTC.

V usage is TRBV2 and J usage is TRBJ2-7; D uncertain. This CDR3 has 12 amino acids. Germline V lookup: CDR1 SNHLY, CDR2 FYNNEI. V was cut by 1 base and J by 6 bases, with 7 bases left in between. The CDR3 bases are TGTGCCAGCAGTGAAGGTGGGCTCGAGCAGTACTTC. This translates into CASSEGGLEQYF.